This T cell receptor beta chain came from a study of CD4 T cells in relation to SARS-CoV-2 and coronaviruses listed by TCRdb under 2021. With regard to the full study: In the ViraFEST assay, PBMCs were cultured with antigen for less than 11 days, after which TCR beta CDR3s were sequenced to identify clonal expansions specific to the antigen. HLA restriction was mapped for shared crossreactive spike epitopes using patient-derived lymphoblastoid cell lines. The Adaptive Biotechnologies TCR-sequencing kit was used to sequence samples from a few pre-COVID donors and the naive versus memory experiments, whereas other data were Illumina-based. The study assessed, at the TCR clonotype level, memory CD4+ T cell crossreactivity between SARS-CoV-2 and common cold coronavirus spike proteins. An HIV-1 Nef peptide pool or a no-peptide culture served as the negative reference condition. A different, Illumina-based TCR-beta assay was used to sequence expansion assays from other donors in the study.

Results the study describes overall, beyond this receptor: Compared with monoreactive clones, crossreactive clones had significantly weaker SARS-CoV-2-driven expansion, a result consistent with antigenic imprinting. Since the crossreactivity analysis centred on spike protein, crossreactivity against other viral proteins was not assessed. The study was limited by small numbers of patients and tested TCRs. In about 61% of donors, memory CD4+ clonotypes turned up that crossrecognized SARS-CoV-2 and at least one common cold coronavirus spike. No donor contributed both pre-pandemic and post-infection samples, which limited tracing the source of pre-existing responses.

Library preparation employed the immunoSEQ multiplex PCR assay. In the original analysis: During preprocessing, nonproductive sequences were discarded, as were any CDR3s that did not begin with C, did not end with F or W, or were shorter than 7 amino acids. Antigen-specific clonotypes were called with the MANAFEST web app, based on expansion relative to reference and other culture wells. A clone counted as positive if significantly expanded in 2 of 3 replicate wells versus the reference culture at FDR below 0.05. For a clone to be considered positive, significant expansion relative to all other tandem wells and an odds ratio above 5 were also required. CDR3 homology was measured as pairwise Levenshtein distance, computed with the stringdist R package after trimming three terminal residues from each end. TCRdb obtained this table from immuneACCESS and retained in-frame rearrangements with V and J assigned. These tables miss some clones; where compared with another copy, unresolved V genes account for less than half of the shortfall, and the remainder is unexplained. The DNA gave D and trimming, while V, J and clone size come from that table. In all, the sample holds some 21,000 clones, and about three quarters of those were seen once. Around 13% of the sample comes from the top ten.

CD4+ T cells from unexposed donors were collected before the COVID-19 pandemic (2011-2018). The EasySep CD4+ T cell isolation kit was used to isolate CD4+ T cells once the cultures had run for more than 8 days. As cell number allowed, CD4+ T cells from unexposed donors were tested for reactivity to SARS-CoV-2 S and N and to four common cold coronavirus spike pools. PBMCs were cultured at around 2 million per well in IMDM supplemented with around 5.1% human AB serum and 9 to 10 IU/ml IL-2. Half of the culture medium was replaced with fresh IL-2-containing medium on days 3 and 7. In general, every peptide culture condition was set up in three replicate wells. The leukapheresis product used for the unexposed donors was purchased from a commercial source. Ficoll-Paque PLUS gradient centrifugation was used to isolate PBMCs from either whole blood or leukapheresis product. PBMCs were either cryopreserved at -140°C or used fresh in the expansion assay. The QIAamp Micro DNA Kit was used to extract genomic DNA from the CD4+ T cells.

Looking up the germline V gene (reference sequence) yields CDR1 LNHDA and CDR2 SQIVND. Trimmed from V: 2 bases; trimmed from J: 9 bases; junction bases lacking a gene match: 21. The CDR3 measures 19 amino acids from cysteine to phenylalanine. Only the CDR3 DNA stays, 57 bases, in frame from base 1. About this clone itself: Its antigen has not been determined. No per-base quality is available; no much larger clone lies one base away.

The sequencing sample was made of CD4+ T cells from PBMCs, cultured in vitro. Rearrangement joined TRBV19 to TRBJ2-1, with TRBD2 matching 8 junction bases. This sequence was found in a human donor in good health. The bases read TGTGCCAGTAGTATATCCGGGGGGGCTAGGAGCGGGAGATCAGGTGAGCAGTTCTTC. The translation is CASSISGGARSGRSGEQFF. Here the CDR3 is joined to the reference TRBV19 and TRBJ2-1 genes, and the full variable domain is: DGGITQSPKYLFRKEGQNVTLSCEQNLNHDAMYWYRQDPGQGLRLIYYSQIVNDFQKGDIAEGYSVSREKKESFPLTVTSAQKNPTAFYLCASSISGGARSGRSGEQFFGPGTRLTVL.